The 14 T cell receptor beta chains reported below all come from one sample, sequenced in a study of CD4+ T cells in melanoma. The data were produced by immunoSEQ multiplex PCR, yet TCRdb's version contains in-frame clones alone and is incomplete. The sample records 6,400 or so clones, more than 65% being singletons. Sequenced material: cells from a culture (not recorded whether cultured in vitro). The receptor set was obtained from a human donor with melanoma.

This rearrangement joins TRBV6-5 to TRBJ1-3; 7 bases align to TRBD1. The V and J ends lost 6 bases and 2 bases, in that order; junction bases with no gene match: 7. Per germline, CDR1 MNHEY and CDR2 SVGAGI. The CDR3 totals 15 residues. For the CDR3, the DNA is TGTGCCAGCAGCCTAACCACAGGGGCTGGAAACACCATATATTTT. Its translation is CASSLTTGAGNTIYF.

The chain recombines TRBV4-1 with TRBJ2-5, with no clear D. This CDR3 is 14 amino acids long. V was trimmed by 1 base and J by 3 bases, leaving 9 bases between them. Germline CDR1 is MGHRA and CDR2 is YSYEKL. The CDR3 loop reads CASSQVQGEETQYF. The CDR3 DNA is TGCGCCAGCAGCCAAGTCCAAGGCGAAGAGACCCAGTACTTC.

The J gene is TRBJ2-3, the V gene TRBV14, with TRBD2 as a possible D gene (6 bases). With 0 bases removed from V and 4 bases from J, the gap between germline ends came to 17 bases. The CDR3 consists of 17 residues. Looked up from germline, CDR1 is SGHDN and CDR2 is FVKESK. This CDR3 is CASSQEPDSPGADTQYF. The CDR3 DNA is TGTGCCAGCAGCCAAGAGCCAGACTCACCGGGGGCAGATACGCAGTATTTT.

The genes are TRBV27 and TRBJ2-7; D might be TRBD1 (6 bases). The V and J ends lost 5 bases and 6 bases respectively, with 11 bases between them. There are 12 residues in the CDR3. Germline assignment: CDR1 MNHEY and CDR2 SMNVEV (reference sequence). The CDR3 nucleotides read TGTGCCAGCAGTAACACAGGGACCGAGCAGTACTTC. Encoded protein: CASSNTGTEQYF.

V usage is TRBV29-1 and J usage is TRBJ2-3, with D possibly matching TRBD1 (5 bases). Per germline, CDR1 SQVTM and CDR2 ANQGSEA. CDR3 size: 13 residues. CDR3 DNA sequence: TGCAACCAGGGTTACCCATTTAAAGATACGCAGTATTTT. This sequence encodes CNQGYPFKDTQYF.

This sequence joins TRBV7-3 and TRBJ2-3; perhaps TRBD2 as D (5 bases). Germline assignment: CDR1 SGHTA and CDR2 FQGTGA. The CDR3 spans 14 residues. The germline V and J ends were trimmed by 1 base and 4 bases, with 9 bases remaining between them. In DNA form, the CDR3 reads TGTGCCAGCAGCTTAAATGGACTGGCAGATACGCAGTATTTT. This encodes CASSLNGLADTQYF.

The chain combines TRBV19 with TRBJ1-2, with 11 positions matching TRBD1. Germline V lookup: CDR1 LNHDA, CDR2 SQIVND (reference sequence). With 8 bases clipped from V and 4 bases from J, the junction kept 6 bases outside the gene matches. This CDR3 has 14 amino acids. The CDR3 sequence: CASGDRGELYGYTF. In DNA, the CDR3 is TGTGCCAGTGGGGACAGGGGGGAACTCTATGGCTACACCTTC.

The table lists this clone with a count of one. J is TRBJ1-1 and V is TRBV6-5; weak D call: TRBD1 (6 bases). The CDR3 extends over 12 amino acids. Trimming left V 6 bases short and J 5 bases short, with 10 bases between. The germline V gene has CDR1 MNHEY and CDR2 SVGAGI. The CDR3 reads CASSKGGTEAFF. CDR3 nucleotides: TGTGCCAGCAGCAAGGGGGGGACTGAAGCTTTCTTT.

The V gene is TRBV28, the J gene TRBJ1-5; D is ambiguous. The germline V gene encodes CDR1 MDHEN and CDR2 SYDVKM. V was trimmed by 5 bases and J by 7 bases, leaving 12 bases between them. CDR3 size: 13 residues. CDR3 DNA: TGTGCCAGCAGTAAAGTAGGGTTGCAGCCCCAGCATTTT. Protein: CASSKVGLQPQHF.

The rearrangement links TRBV6-5 to TRBJ1-3; D is uncertain. The CDR3 runs 15 residues. The V end lost 1 base, the J end lost 4 bases, and 11 bases lay between the germline ends. Germline V gives CDR1 MNHEY, CDR2 SVGAGI. The CDR3 DNA reads as TGTGCCAGCAGTTACTACCCTTCGAGGGGAAACACCATATATTTT. This encodes CASSYYPSRGNTIYF.

This clone turned up a few times. V is TRBV6-5 and J is TRBJ1-2; 10 bases align to TRBD1. After removal of 5 bases from V and 0 bases from J, the junction contained 3 bases not matched to a gene. The CDR3 contains 15 residues. Germline V CDR1 and CDR2: MNHEY, SVGAGI. The CDR3 DNA is TGTGCCAGCAGTCCGGACAGGGGGTCTAACTATGGCTACACCTTC. Translation gives CASSPDRGSNYGYTF.

The V call is TRBV4-2, the J call TRBJ2-7; D uncertain. V was pared by 1 base and J by 2 bases, with 12 bases between. The CDR3 sequence is 15 residues long. Germline CDR1 is LGHNA and CDR2 is YNFKEQ. The CDR3 DNA is TGTGCCAGCAGCCAAGGCCCCAGTCCAGCCTACGAGCAGTACTTC. It yields the protein CASSQGPSPAYEQYF.

The V gene is TRBV4-1, the J gene TRBJ2-1; D tentatively fits TRBD1 or TRBD2 (7 bases each). The germline CDR1 and CDR2 sequences are MGHRA and YSYEKL. V dropped 0 bases and J dropped 5 bases, with 11 bases sitting between them. This CDR3 is 15 amino acids long. The CDR3 nucleotides read TGCGCCAGCAGCCAAGACCAGGGGGGGGACAATGAGCAGTTCTTC. It codes for CASSQDQGGDNEQFF.

Within the sample, this clone is medium-sized (0.01 to 0.1%). The chain is built from TRBV19 and TRBJ1-1; D not resolved. Germline CDR1 LNHDA, CDR2 SQIVND (reference sequence). CDR3 length: 13 amino acids. Deletions cut 1 base from V and 1 base from J, with 4 bases between. This chain's CDR3 is CASSIGANTEAFF. The CDR3 DNA is TGTGCCAGTAGTATAGGGGCGAACACTGAAGCTTTCTTT.